This T cell receptor (beta chain) was sequenced for a study of cytomegalovirus exposure and HLA in healthy donors. As for the study in general: Within the Caucasian-associated ancestry cluster were around 81% of the 300 to 450 genotyped donors.

Concerning this clone: Antigen: not known.

With 60 Vbeta and 13 Jbeta primers, the PCR was carried out. Clones were read by immunoSEQ multiplex PCR, and TCRdb kept only the in-frame ones, dropping some. Among around 130,000 clones listed, around three quarters were seen once. Overall study results and limits: Evidence from a later analysis indicated that most CMV-associated TCR beta chains looked HLA-restricted. Later analysis showed TCR association rates varying by HLA locus, highest for DRB1 and lowest for HLA-C.

Donors had nominal health at sampling but likely had unrecorded immune exposures. Germline V gene data show CDR1 as SGHRS and CDR2 as YFSETQ. The CDR3 runs 18 residues. V was pared by 5 bases and J by 0 bases, with 9 bases of the junction left unmatched. This TCR was recovered from a woman in her forties or fifties in good health and CMV-seronegative. The V and J genes are TRBV5-1 and TRBJ2-7; 15 bases are shared with TRBD2. The sample taken for sequencing was PBMCs. This CDR3 reads CASRARTSGRDSSYEQYF. The CDR3 DNA sequence: TGCGCCAGCAGGGCAAGGACTAGCGGGAGGGACAGCTCCTACGAGCAGTACTTC.